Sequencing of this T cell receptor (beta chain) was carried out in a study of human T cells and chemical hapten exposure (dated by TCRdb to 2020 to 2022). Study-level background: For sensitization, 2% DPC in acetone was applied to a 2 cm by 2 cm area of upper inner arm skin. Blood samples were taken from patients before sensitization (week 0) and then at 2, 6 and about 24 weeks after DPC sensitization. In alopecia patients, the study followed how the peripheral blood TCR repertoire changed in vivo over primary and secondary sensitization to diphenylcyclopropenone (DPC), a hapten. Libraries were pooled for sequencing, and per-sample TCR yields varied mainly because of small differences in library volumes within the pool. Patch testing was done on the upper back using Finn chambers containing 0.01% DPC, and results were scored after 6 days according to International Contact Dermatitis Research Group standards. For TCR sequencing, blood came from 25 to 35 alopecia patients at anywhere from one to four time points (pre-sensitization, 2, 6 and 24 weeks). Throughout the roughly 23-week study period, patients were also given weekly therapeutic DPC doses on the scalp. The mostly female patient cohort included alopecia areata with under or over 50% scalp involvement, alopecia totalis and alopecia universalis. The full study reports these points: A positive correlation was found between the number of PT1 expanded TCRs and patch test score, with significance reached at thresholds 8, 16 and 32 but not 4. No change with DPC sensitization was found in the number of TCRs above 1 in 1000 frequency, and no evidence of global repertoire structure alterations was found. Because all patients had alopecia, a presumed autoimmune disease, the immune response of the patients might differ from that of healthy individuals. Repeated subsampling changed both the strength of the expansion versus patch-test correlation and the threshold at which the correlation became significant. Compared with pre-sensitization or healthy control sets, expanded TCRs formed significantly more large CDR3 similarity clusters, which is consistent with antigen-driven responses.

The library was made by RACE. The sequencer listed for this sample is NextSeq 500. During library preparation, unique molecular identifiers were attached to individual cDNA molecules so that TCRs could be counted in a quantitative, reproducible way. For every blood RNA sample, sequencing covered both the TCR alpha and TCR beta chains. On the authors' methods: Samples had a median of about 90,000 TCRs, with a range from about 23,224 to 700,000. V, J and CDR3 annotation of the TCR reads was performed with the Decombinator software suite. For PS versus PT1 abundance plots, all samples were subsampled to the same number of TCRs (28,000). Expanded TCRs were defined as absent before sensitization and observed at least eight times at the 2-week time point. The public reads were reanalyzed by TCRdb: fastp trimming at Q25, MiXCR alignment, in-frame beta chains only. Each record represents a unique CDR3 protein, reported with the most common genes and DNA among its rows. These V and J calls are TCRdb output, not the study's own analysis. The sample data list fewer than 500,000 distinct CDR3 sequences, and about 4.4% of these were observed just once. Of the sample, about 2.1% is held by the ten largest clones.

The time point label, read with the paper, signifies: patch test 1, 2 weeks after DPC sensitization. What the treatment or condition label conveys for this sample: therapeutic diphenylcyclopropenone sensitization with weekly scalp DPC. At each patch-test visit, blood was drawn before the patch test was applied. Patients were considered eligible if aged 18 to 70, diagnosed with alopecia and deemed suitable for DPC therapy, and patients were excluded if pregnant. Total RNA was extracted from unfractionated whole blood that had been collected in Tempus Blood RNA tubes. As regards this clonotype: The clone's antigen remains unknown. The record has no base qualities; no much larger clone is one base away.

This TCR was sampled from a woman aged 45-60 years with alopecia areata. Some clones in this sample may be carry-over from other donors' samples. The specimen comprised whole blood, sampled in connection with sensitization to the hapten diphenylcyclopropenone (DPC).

The DNA sequence follows: TGTGCCAGCAGCTTAGCAAGGGGTAGCGGGAGGGGATACAATGAGCAGTTCTTC. It encodes CASSLARGSGRGYNEQFF. This chain is built from TRBV7-8 and TRBJ2-1, with TRBD2 matching 11 junction bases. The CDR3 contains 18 residues, cysteine and phenylalanine counted. CDR3 DNA only is kept here, 54 bases in frame from base 1. According to the germline V gene, CDR1 reads SGHVS and CDR2 reads FQNEAQ. The germline V and J ends show losses of 0 bases and 4 bases respectively, and no gene match explains 8 bases of the junction.